What follows is one TCR beta chain and its context. Its antigen is undetermined. These data are taken from a study of blood T cells in healthy people across ages. A sample-barcoded 5' primer and a J-beta primer mix were used in a second PCR of roughly 7 to 11 cycles. TCRdb re-called the 5' RACE reads with MiXCR, one entry per CDR3 protein. In the table there are about 1.8 million distinct CDR3 sequences, about 50% of which are singletons. Each donor had around 9.8 milliliters of peripheral blood drawn. Trimming at V came to 5 bases and at J to 0 bases, leaving 6 bases not matched to a gene. Germline CDR1 SEHNR, CDR2 FQNEAQ (reference sequence). The CDR3 runs 16 residues. Findings of the study overall: As age increased, TCR beta diversity per million T cells fell in a roughly linear fashion. What prevented conclusive comparison of naive and antigen-experienced cells was that PBMCs were unsorted.

This receptor was obtained from a middle-aged woman in good health. The chain has TRBV7-9 and TRBJ2-3; 9 positions agree with TRBD1. Sequenced input: blood. The CDR3: CASSVTGGFSTDTQYF. CDR3 DNA: TGTGCCAGCAGCGTCACAGGGGGCTTTAGCACAGATACGCAGTATTTT.